The subject of this entry is one TCR beta chain. The repertoire was sequenced with immunoSEQ multiplex PCR; TCRdb's copy has only in-frame clones and lacks some. Of 200,000 or so clones in the sample, roughly 91% were seen once. Looked up from germline, CDR1 is MNHNY and CDR2 is SVGAGI (reference sequence). J was trimmed by 0 bases and V by 6 bases; bases with no gene match: 7. The CDR3 is made up of 18 amino acids. The data were obtained in a study of T cell responses to AZD1222 COVID-19 vaccine. This receptor was identified in an adult in good health. The sample consisted of peripheral blood, taken on day 0 of AZD1222 vaccination. The rearrangement uses TRBV6-6 and TRBJ2-3, with 15 bases lining up with TRBD2. The CDR3 DNA reads as TGTGCCAGCAGCCGAGGACTAGCGGGAGGGCTTAGCACAGATACGCAGTATTTT. Its translation: CASSRGLAGGLSTDTQYF.